These 32 T cell receptor beta chains were sequenced from one sample in a study of blood T cell repertoires in COVID-19. Sequenced by immunoSEQ multiplex PCR; TCRdb stores in-frame clones only, minus some. The data hold about 410,000 clones, with 75% to 90% observed a single time. Sequences were obtained from peripheral blood. These receptors were obtained from a woman in her thirties with active or convalescent COVID-19.

In this sample, this clone turned up many times. The chain recombines TRBV4-1 with TRBJ1-2, with a weak D call TRBD1 (5 bases). This CDR3 spans 15 amino acids. Germline loops: CDR1 MGHRA, CDR2 YSYEKL. Trimming removed 0 bases from V and 4 bases from J, with 12 bases in between. CDR3 DNA sequence: TGCGCCAGCAGCCAAGATGCGCAGGGTACCTATGGCTACACCTTC. Translated, it gives CASSQDAQGTYGYTF.

The rearrangement uses TRBV5-8 and TRBJ1-2; tentatively, D is TRBD1 (6 bases). The CDR3 has 15 residues. CDR1 is SGHTS and CDR2 is YDEGEE in the germline V gene. V shed 4 bases and J shed 2 bases, with 15 bases lying between them. The DNA for the CDR3 is TGTGCCAGCAGCCCTTGGGTAGGGACAAACTATGGCTACACCTTC. It codes for CASSPWVGTNYGYTF.

The CDR3 reads CASSEVSRGSAEAFF. CDR3 sequence (DNA): TGTGCCAGCAGTGAGGTGTCCAGGGGGAGCGCCGAAGCTTTCTTT. The chain uses TRBV6-4 and TRBJ1-1; 7 bases fit TRBD1. From germline, CDR1 is MRHNA and CDR2 SNTAGT. The CDR3 has 15 residues. V trimming: 3 bases; J trimming: 8 bases; junction bases outside the gene matches: 12.

This sequence joins TRBV30 and TRBJ2-1, with 8 positions matching TRBD2. This CDR3 is built from 15 residues. Germline V gene lookup returns CDR1 GTSNPN and CDR2 SVGIG (reference sequence). The junction had 10 bases not matched to a gene; V was cut back by 1 base and J by 8 bases. DNA for the CDR3: TGTGCCTGGAGTGACTCCCCCGTAGCGGGATATGAGCAGTTCTTC. Translated: CAWSDSPVAGYEQFF.

As DNA, the CDR3 is TGTGCCAGCAGCTTGGGAGTGAACACTGAAGCTTTCTTT. It yields the protein CASSLGVNTEAFF. The rearrangement joins TRBV5-8 to TRBJ1-1; no firm D call. CDR1 and CDR2 from the germline V gene are SGHTS and YDEGEE. The CDR3 is 13 residues long. V was cut by 0 bases and J by 0 bases, with 3 bases left in between. The whole variable domain, remainder taken from reference TRBV5-8 and TRBJ1-1, is EAGVTQSPTHLIKTRGQQATLRCSPISGHTSVYWYQQALGLGLQFLLWYDEGEERNRGNFPPRFSGRQFPNYSSELNVNALELEDSALYLCASSLGVNTEAFFGQGTRLTVV.

This clone was found a few times. The gene calls are TRBV18 and TRBJ2-1; TRBD1 matches 10 bases. Germline lookup yields CDR1 KGHSH and CDR2 LQKENI. CDR3 length: 15 amino acids. V lost 1 base to trimming and J lost 7 bases; unmatched junction nucleotides: 4. DNA for the CDR3: TGTGCCAGCTCACCACGGACAGGGGGATGGAATGAGCAGTTCTTC. As protein: CASSPRTGGWNEQFF.

This chain uses TRBV28 with TRBJ2-2; TRBD2 agrees at 10 bases. V was clipped by 5 bases and J by 4 bases; unmatched bases: 7. This CDR3 is built from 16 residues. Germline CDR1 and CDR2: MDHEN and SYDVKM. Here the CDR3 DNA reads TGTGCCAGCAGTCTAGGGAGACTAGCGGGCACCGGGGAGCTGTTTTTT. Translated: CASSLGRLAGTGELFF.

This chain uses TRBV29-1 with TRBJ2-5; D is possibly TRBD1 (6 bases). CDR1 and CDR2 from the germline V gene are SQVTM and ANQGSEA. The CDR3 runs to 14 residues. V was pared by 6 bases and J by 0 bases, with 14 bases between. The CDR3 reads CSVVQQGNQETQYF. CDR3 in DNA: TGCAGCGTCGTTCAACAGGGTAACCAAGAGACCCAGTACTTC.

This chain links TRBV11-2 with TRBJ2-5; TRBD2 is a possible D gene (7 bases). Trimming stripped 4 bases from V and 5 bases from J, with 14 bases between. Per the germline V gene, CDR1 is SGHAT and CDR2 is FQNNGV. The CDR3 totals 14 residues. CDR3 DNA: TGTGCCAGCAGCTCACAGGGAGGGGTGGAGACCCAGTACTTC. Its protein product is CASSSQGGVETQYF.

The chain links TRBV6-5 to TRBJ1-2; 7 nucleotides agree with TRBD1. The V gene end was trimmed by 6 bases and the J gene end by 3 bases; junction bases not matched to a gene: 4. CDR3 length equals 13 residues. The germline V gene has CDR1 MNHEY and CDR2 SVGAGI. CDR3 coding DNA: TGTGCCAGCAGACCGACAGGGCACTATGGCTACACCTTC. Translating gives CASRPTGHYGYTF.

The chain couples TRBV25-1 to TRBJ1-2; 8 positions agree with TRBD1. The CDR3 consists of 14 residues. Per the germline V gene, CDR1 is MGHDK and CDR2 is SYGVNS. J lost 7 bases, V lost 3 bases, and 7 bases had no gene match. CDR3 DNA sequence: TGTGCCAGCAGTGACCGAGGACAGGGTGGTGGCTACACCTTC. Translating it yields CASSDRGQGGGYTF.

Turning to this clone: The same CDR3 is also encoded by other DNA sequences in this sample. The chain combines TRBV6-1 with TRBJ1-1; TRBD1 matches 8 bases. The V gene end was trimmed by 2 bases and the J gene end by 4 bases; junction bases not matched to a gene: 3. CDR1 and CDR2 from the germline V gene are MNHNS and SASEGT. The CDR3 totals 14 residues. CDR3 nucleotides: TGTGCCAGCAGTGAACAGGGGGCGGTCACTGAAGCTTTCTTT. The encoded protein is CASSEQGAVTEAFF.

The chain links TRBV19 to TRBJ1-2; D call uncertain. V lost 5 bases, J lost 4 bases, and 11 bases lay in between. Per the germline V gene, CDR1 is LNHDA and CDR2 is SQIVND (reference sequence). This CDR3 contains 13 residues. CDR3 sequence: CASSPQVIYGYTF. CDR3 sequence (DNA): TGTGCCAGTAGTCCCCAGGTTATCTATGGCTACACCTTC.

This chain uses TRBV18 with TRBJ2-7; TRBD2 aligns across 8 bases. The CDR3 runs to 16 residues. Unmatched junction bases numbered 7, after V lost 3 bases and J lost 0 bases. The germline V gene has CDR1 KGHSH and CDR2 LQKENI. CDR3 loop: CASSPYTGLASYEQYF. In nucleotides, the CDR3 is TGTGCCAGCTCACCTTACACCGGACTAGCCTCCTACGAGCAGTACTTC.

The V gene is TRBV19, the J gene TRBJ2-5; 8 bases fit TRBD2. CDR3 size: 15 residues. Germline V CDR1 and CDR2: LNHDA, SQIVND (reference sequence). V gave up 4 bases and J gave up 2 bases; unmatched junction bases: 6. In nucleotides, the CDR3 is TGTGCCAGTAGTAAATTAGCGGGGCAACAAGAGACCCAGTACTTC. This translates into CASSKLAGQQETQYF.

The J gene is TRBJ2-7, the V gene TRBV11-2; perhaps TRBD2 as D (6 bases). This CDR3 comprises 15 residues. The germline CDR1 and CDR2 sequences are SGHAT and FQNNGV. The germline V and J ends were trimmed by 3 bases and 1 base, with 13 bases remaining between them. The DNA of the CDR3 is TGTGCCAGCAGCTTCGACAACGGGGGTTCCTACGAGCAGTACTTC. Its protein is CASSFDNGGSYEQYF.

This chain links TRBV10-2 with TRBJ1-1, with D maybe TRBD1 (5 bases). This CDR3 is 14 amino acids long. V was trimmed by 3 bases and J by 1 base, leaving 9 bases between them. Germline values: CDR1 WSHSY, CDR2 SAAADI. The CDR3 loop reads CASSDWTRNTEAFF. CDR3 coding DNA: TGCGCCAGCAGTGATTGGACAAGGAACACTGAAGCTTTCTTT.

This rearrangement joins TRBV5-1 to TRBJ2-1; D gene uncertain. This CDR3 comprises 12 residues. Germline-derived CDR1 and CDR2 are SGHRS and YFSETQ. V was cut by 4 bases and J by 7 bases, with 9 bases left in between. In nucleotides, the CDR3 is TGCGCCAGCAGCCTCCCCCAGAATGAGCAGTTCTTC. As protein: CASSLPQNEQFF.

The V and J genes are TRBV4-1 and TRBJ1-4, with D unresolved. The CDR3 is 17 amino acids. Germline V gene sequence: CDR1 MGHRA, CDR2 YSYEKL. The V end lost 5 bases, the J end lost 2 bases, and 18 bases lay between the germline ends. The CDR3 sequence is CASSTSDSGGTNEKLFF. The DNA of the CDR3 is TGCGCCAGCAGCACAAGTGATTCGGGAGGGACTAATGAAAAACTGTTTTTT.

The CDR3 is CASKNTDSQVYYGYTF. In DNA form, the CDR3 reads TGCGCCAGCAAAAATACGGACAGCCAGGTCTACTATGGCTACACCTTC. The chain recombines TRBV4-1 with TRBJ1-2, with D perhaps matching TRBD1 (6 bases). The CDR3 has 16 amino acids. Trimming cost V 7 bases and J 3 bases, with 21 bases left between them. The germline gives CDR1 MGHRA, CDR2 YSYEKL.

The rearrangement uses TRBV5-1 and TRBJ2-3; TRBD2 might be the D (6 bases). The CDR3 contains 15 residues. Germline V gene lookup returns CDR1 SGHRS and CDR2 YFSETQ. Trimming took off 3 bases at V and 12 bases at J, with 23 bases between the two ends. Here the CDR3 DNA reads TGCGCCAGCAGCTCCTCTTCAGCGGGCGGGACCGTTCAGTATTTT. Translating it yields CASSSSSAGGTVQYF.

The V gene is TRBV5-4, the J gene TRBJ1-6; D is unresolved. There are 16 residues in the CDR3. The germline V gene has CDR1 SGHNT and CDR2 YYREEE (reference sequence). With 4 bases removed from V and 0 bases from J, the gap between germline ends came to 11 bases. In DNA, the CDR3 is TGTGCCAGCAGCAAGTCCAGCGGCTCCTATAATTCACCCCTCCACTTT. Its protein product is CASSKSSGSYNSPLHF.

V gene TRBV29-1 combines with J gene TRBJ2-3; D might be TRBD2 (6 bases). The germline V gene has CDR1 SQVTM and CDR2 ANQGSEA. The CDR3 covers 16 residues. V lost 6 bases and J 3 bases, leaving 22 bases between the germline ends. For the CDR3, the DNA is TGCAGCGTCCTCCCCTCCTCGGGACGGGAGACAGATACGCAGTATTTT. Translation gives CSVLPSSGRETDTQYF.

The chain recombines TRBV6-2 or TRBV6-3 with TRBJ1-2, with D perhaps matching TRBD1 (6 bases). CDR1 and CDR2 from the germline V gene are MNHEY and SVGEGT. The CDR3 is 19 residues long. V dropped 7 bases and J dropped 1 base, with 28 bases sitting between them. CDR3 nucleotide sequence: TGTGCCAGCAACCCCTTGAATCCACAGGGCTGGAATTATAACTATGGCTACACCTTC. Translating it yields CASNPLNPQGWNYNYGYTF.

The V gene is TRBV10-3, the J gene TRBJ2-7; 9 bases are a match to TRBD2. From germline, CDR1 is ENHRY and CDR2 SYGVKD. This CDR3 region has 14 residues. V was clipped by 6 bases and J by 6 bases; unmatched bases: 9. CDR3 region: CAIRFSGSLGEQYF. The CDR3 DNA reads as TGTGCCATCAGGTTTAGCGGGAGTTTGGGCGAGCAGTACTTC.

The J gene is TRBJ2-7, the V gene TRBV14; D perhaps matches TRBD2 (5 bases). Trimming cost V 1 base and J 2 bases, with 15 bases left between them. The germline CDR1 and CDR2 sequences are SGHDN and FVKESK. The CDR3 is 16 residues long. CDR3 amino acids: CASSQVSRTRTYEQYF. The CDR3 bases are TGTGCCAGCAGCCAAGTTTCTAGGACTCGCACCTACGAGCAGTACTTC.

Note on this clone: This CDR3 is also generated by other DNA sequences in the sample. The chain is built from TRBV18 and TRBJ2-1, with a possible D match to TRBD2 (6 bases). The V gene's germline CDR1 is KGHSH and CDR2 LQKENI. The CDR3 sequence is 15 residues long. V was cut by 0 bases and J by 0 bases, with 6 bases left in between. CDR3 region: CASSPPSGSYNEQFF. The CDR3, as DNA: TGTGCCAGCTCACCACCTAGCGGCTCCTACAATGAGCAGTTCTTC.

The CDR3 DNA reads as TGCGCCAGCAGTTCTAGCGGGAATAAGTACGAGCAGTACTTC. This encodes CASSSSGNKYEQYF. The chain joins TRBV10-2 to TRBJ2-7, with 9 bases identical to TRBD2. CDR1 and CDR2 (germline): WSHSY, SAAADI. This CDR3 region has 14 residues. V shed 5 bases, J shed 4 bases, and the junction held 6 bases outside the gene matches.

The gene calls are TRBV2 and TRBJ2-1; TRBD2 agrees at 12 bases. Germline lookup yields CDR1 SNHLY and CDR2 FYNNEI. The CDR3 is 15 residues long. With 7 bases clipped from V and 6 bases from J, the junction kept 7 bases outside the gene matches. CDR3 region: CASNLLAGGTNEQFF. In DNA, the CDR3 is TGTGCCAGCAATCTACTAGCGGGGGGAACCAATGAGCAGTTCTTC.

The gene calls are TRBV2 and TRBJ1-1; D perhaps matches TRBD1 (5 bases). Germline-derived CDR1 and CDR2 are SNHLY and FYNNEI. The CDR3 consists of 16 residues. Trimming pared 3 bases from V and 4 bases from J, leaving 18 bases between. Here the CDR3 reads CASSDSVWGRSTEAFF. DNA for the CDR3: TGTGCCAGCAGTGACTCGGTGTGGGGGAGGAGCACTGAAGCTTTCTTT.

The CDR3 is CASSLLPGRGYNSPLHF. DNA of the CDR3: TGTGCCAGCAGCCTCCTCCCCGGCAGGGGATATAATTCACCCCTCCACTTT. V usage is TRBV7-2 and J usage is TRBJ1-6; TRBD1 might be the D (6 bases). Germline loops: CDR1 SGHTA, CDR2 FQGNSA. The V end lost 5 bases, the J end lost 4 bases, and 18 bases lay between the germline ends. The CDR3 runs to 17 residues.

V gene TRBV5-4 combines with J gene TRBJ1-3, with D unresolved. Germline-derived CDR1 and CDR2 are SGHNT and YYREEE (reference sequence). The CDR3 extends over 14 amino acids. V lost 0 bases to trimming and J lost 0 bases, with 4 bases between them. CDR3 region: CASSLDISGNTIYF. DNA for the CDR3: TGTGCCAGCAGCTTGGACATCTCTGGAAACACCATATATTTT.